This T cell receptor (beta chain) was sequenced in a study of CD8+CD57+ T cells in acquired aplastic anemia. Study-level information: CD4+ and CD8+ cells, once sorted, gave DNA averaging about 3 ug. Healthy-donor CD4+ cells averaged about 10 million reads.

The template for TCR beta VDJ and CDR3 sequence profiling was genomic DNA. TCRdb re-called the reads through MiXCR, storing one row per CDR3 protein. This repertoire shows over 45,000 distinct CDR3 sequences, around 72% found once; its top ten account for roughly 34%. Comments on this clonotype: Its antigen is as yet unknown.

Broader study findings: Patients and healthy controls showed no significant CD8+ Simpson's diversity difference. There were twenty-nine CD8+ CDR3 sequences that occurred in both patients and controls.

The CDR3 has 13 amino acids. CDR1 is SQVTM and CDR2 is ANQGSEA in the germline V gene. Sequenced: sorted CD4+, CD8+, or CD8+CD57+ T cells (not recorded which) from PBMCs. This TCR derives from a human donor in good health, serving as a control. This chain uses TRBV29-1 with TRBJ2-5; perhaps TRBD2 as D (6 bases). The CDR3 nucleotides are TGCAGTTTTGAGGGACTTCTTCAAGAGACCCAGTACTTC. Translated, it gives CSFEGLLQETQYF.